The entry that follows covers one TCR beta chain sequence. No cognate antigen has been identified for it. No much larger clonotype is one base removed from it; base qualities were not supplied. The CDR3 covers 14 residues, taking in both the cysteine and the phenylalanine. The read is trimmed to its CDR3 DNA, 42 bases read in frame from base 1. CDR1 MNHNS and CDR2 SASEGT were looked up in the germline V gene. V is pruned by 5 bases and J by 1 base, leaving 3 bases of the junction without a gene match. This record comes from a study of shared T cell receptors in the human thymus (dated by TCRdb to the early 2020s). Concerning the study at large: The study examined how the human thymus generates shared, self-reactive T-cell receptor alpha chains.

Libraries were prepared through the immunoSEQ multiplex PCR assay. TCRdb limited this immuneACCESS table to in-frame rearrangements with V and J called. A share of clones is missing; checked studies link under half to unresolved V genes, and the rest is unexplained. The sample profile shows 700,000 or so clones; approximately 85% of them were found once. In total, the top ten clones hold approximately 0.01% of the sample. This sample was also put to use in a study of human thymus T cells. The second study reports: The donors were immunologically healthy infants in Finland who had open corrective cardiac surgery for congenital heart defects. The thymus tissue came from surgical resects taken out during corrective cardiac surgery. Both the thymic and the peripheral blood repertoires appeared to show biased V and J gene segment usage. The related research found that thymic TCR repertoires overlapped highly between unrelated individuals. The study described the TCR alpha and beta repertoires in eight or nine infant thymus samples and a few matching peripheral blood samples. The cohort included several male and a couple of female infants, with donor ages spanning 7 to 244 days. After being mechanically released from the tissue, thymocytes were kept at -70 degrees C in pellets of about 8.5-30 million cells. Genomic DNA was extracted from frozen cell pellets with a QIAsymphony instrument. The immunoSEQ multiplex PCR assay was used to amplify the TCRB and TCRAD loci from a standardized quantity of quality-controlled genomic DNA. The V(D)J region was spanned by amplicons of a length sufficient to cover the CDR3 and to identify V and J genes. The commercial immunoSEQ service was used to sequence amplicons on an Illumina platform. Primer bias and sequencing errors were corrected as previously described, and TCRAD and TCRB were defined on the basis of the IMGT database. Repertoires were analysed with immunoSEQ Analyzer 3.0 and VDJTools, covering basic statistics, V/J segment usage, diversity estimates, rarefaction and pairwise overlap. Diversity was estimated using the Chao1, ChaoE, Efron-Thisted, Shannon and inverse Simpson indices, and was also estimated on datasets down-sampled to the size of the smallest sample. Repertoire overlap was assessed by strict matching of CDR3 nucleotide sequence, V gene and J gene, and clustering was done by Jaccard-based multidimensional scaling. On average, roughly 810,000 unique TCRB clonotypes were obtained from thymus samples, compared with roughly 89,000 from blood samples.

This clonotype was obtained from a girl less than two years old with a congenital heart defect. Donor details come from another sample of the same person, matched by shared clones. The sample was thymocytes. The rearranged chain carries TRBV6-1 and TRBJ1-1; 8 bases in the middle match TRBD1. CDR3 protein: CASSIDRGNTEAFF. The bases read TGTGCCAGCAGTATCGACAGGGGGAACACTGAAGCTTTCTTT.